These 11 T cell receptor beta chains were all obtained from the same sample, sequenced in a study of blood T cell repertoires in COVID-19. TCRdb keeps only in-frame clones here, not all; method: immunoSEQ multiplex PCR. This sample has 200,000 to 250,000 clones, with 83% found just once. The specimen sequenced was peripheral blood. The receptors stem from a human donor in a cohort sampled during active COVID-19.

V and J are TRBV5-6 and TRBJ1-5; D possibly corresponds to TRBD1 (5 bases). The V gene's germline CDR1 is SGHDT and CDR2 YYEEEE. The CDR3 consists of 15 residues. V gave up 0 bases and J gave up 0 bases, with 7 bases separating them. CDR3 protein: CASSLDGASNQPQHF. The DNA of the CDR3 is TGTGCCAGCAGCTTGGATGGGGCTAGCAATCAGCCCCAGCATTTT. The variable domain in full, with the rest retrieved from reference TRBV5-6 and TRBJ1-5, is DAGVTQSPTHLIKTRGQQVTLRCSPKSGHDTVSWYQQALGQGPQFIFQYYEEEERQRGNFPDRFSGHQFPNYSSELNVNALLLGDSALYLCASSLDGASNQPQHFGDGTRLSIL.

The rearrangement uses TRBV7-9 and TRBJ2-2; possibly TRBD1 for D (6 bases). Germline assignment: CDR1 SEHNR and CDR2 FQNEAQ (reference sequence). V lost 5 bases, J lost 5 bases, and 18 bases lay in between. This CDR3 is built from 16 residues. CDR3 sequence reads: CASSIRVQGTTGELFF. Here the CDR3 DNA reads TGTGCCAGCAGCATCCGCGTACAGGGAACAACCGGGGAGCTGTTTTTT. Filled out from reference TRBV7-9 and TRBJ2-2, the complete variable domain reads DTGVSQNPRHKITKRGQNVTFRCDPISEHNRLYWYRQTLGQGPEFLTYFQNEAQLEKSRLLSDRFSAERPKGSFSTLEIQRTEQGDSAMYLCASSIRVQGTTGELFFGEGSRLTVL.

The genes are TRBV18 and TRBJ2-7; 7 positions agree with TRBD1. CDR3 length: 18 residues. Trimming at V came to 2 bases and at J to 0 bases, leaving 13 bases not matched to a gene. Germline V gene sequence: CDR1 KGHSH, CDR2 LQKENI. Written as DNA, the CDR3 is TGTGCCAGCTCACCAAGATACTCCGGGACAGTAAGCTCCTACGAGCAGTACTTC. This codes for CASSPRYSGTVSSYEQYF. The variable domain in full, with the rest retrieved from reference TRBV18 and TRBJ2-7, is NAGVMQNPRHLVRRRGQEARLRCSPMKGHSHVYWYRQLPEEGLKFMVYLQKENIIDESGMPKERFSAEFPKEGPSILRIQQVVRGDSAAYFCASSPRYSGTVSSYEQYFGPGTRLTVT.

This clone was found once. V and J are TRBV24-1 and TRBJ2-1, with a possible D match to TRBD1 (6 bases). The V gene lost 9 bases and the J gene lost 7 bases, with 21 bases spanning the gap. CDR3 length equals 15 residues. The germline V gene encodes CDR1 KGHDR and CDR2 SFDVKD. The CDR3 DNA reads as TGTGCCACCGAGAAGACTGGACAGTTCTTAAATGAGCAGTTCTTC. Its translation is CATEKTGQFLNEQFF.

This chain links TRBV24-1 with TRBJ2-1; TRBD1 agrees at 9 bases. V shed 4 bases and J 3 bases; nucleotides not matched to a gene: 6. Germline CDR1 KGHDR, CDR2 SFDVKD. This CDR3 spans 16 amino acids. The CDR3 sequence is CATSDPGTGSYNEQFF. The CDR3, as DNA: TGTGCCACCAGTGACCCCGGGACAGGGAGCTACAATGAGCAGTTCTTC.

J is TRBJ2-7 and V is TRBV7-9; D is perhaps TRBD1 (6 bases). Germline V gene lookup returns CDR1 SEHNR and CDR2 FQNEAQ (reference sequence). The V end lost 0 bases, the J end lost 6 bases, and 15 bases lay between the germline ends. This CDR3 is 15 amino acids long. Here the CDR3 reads CASSLADRIGTEQYF. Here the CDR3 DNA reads TGTGCCAGCAGCTTAGCAGACAGGATCGGGACCGAGCAGTACTTC.

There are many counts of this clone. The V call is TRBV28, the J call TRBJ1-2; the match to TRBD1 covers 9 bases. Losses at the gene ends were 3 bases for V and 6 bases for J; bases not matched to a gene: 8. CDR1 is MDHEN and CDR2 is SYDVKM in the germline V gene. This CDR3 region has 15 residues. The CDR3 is CASSFRDRVGNGYTF. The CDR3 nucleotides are TGTGCCAGCAGTTTCCGGGACAGGGTGGGGAATGGCTACACCTTC.

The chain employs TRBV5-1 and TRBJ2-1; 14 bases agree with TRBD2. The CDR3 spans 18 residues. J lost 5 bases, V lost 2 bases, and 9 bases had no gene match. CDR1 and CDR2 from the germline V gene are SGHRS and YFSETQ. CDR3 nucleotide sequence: TGCGCCAGCAGCTTAGGACTAGCGGGAGGACTATTCCACAATGAGCAGTTCTTC. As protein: CASSLGLAGGLFHNEQFF.

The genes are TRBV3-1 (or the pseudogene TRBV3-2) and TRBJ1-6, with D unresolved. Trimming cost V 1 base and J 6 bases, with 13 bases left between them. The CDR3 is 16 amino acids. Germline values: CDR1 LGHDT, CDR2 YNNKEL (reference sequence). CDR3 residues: CASSQAGLAANSPLHF. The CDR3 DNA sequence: TGTGCCAGCAGCCAAGCGGGTCTGGCCGCTAATTCACCCCTCCACTTT.

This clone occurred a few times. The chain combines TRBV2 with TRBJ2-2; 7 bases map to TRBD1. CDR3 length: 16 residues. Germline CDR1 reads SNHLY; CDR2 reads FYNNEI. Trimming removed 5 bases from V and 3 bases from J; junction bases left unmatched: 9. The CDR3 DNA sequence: TGTGCCAGCAGTACTCGACAGGGTATCTACACCGGGGAGCTGTTTTTT. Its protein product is CASSTRQGIYTGELFF.

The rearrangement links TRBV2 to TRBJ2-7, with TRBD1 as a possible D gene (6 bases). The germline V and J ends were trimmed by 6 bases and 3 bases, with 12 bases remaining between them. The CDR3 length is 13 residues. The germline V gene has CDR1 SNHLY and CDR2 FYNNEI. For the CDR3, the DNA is TGTGCCAGCAGCCTCCGGGACAACTACGAGCAGTACTTC. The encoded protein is CASSLRDNYEQYF.